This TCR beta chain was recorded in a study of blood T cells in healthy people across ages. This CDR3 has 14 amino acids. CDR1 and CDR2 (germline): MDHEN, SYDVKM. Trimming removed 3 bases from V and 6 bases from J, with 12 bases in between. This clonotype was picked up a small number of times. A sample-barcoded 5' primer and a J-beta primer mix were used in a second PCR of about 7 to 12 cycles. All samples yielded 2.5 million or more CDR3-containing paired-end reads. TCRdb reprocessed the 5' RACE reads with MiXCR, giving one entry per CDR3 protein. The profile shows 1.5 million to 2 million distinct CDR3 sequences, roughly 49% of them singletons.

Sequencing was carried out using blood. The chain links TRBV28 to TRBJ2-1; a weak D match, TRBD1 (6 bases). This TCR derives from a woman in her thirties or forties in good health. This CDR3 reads CASSFGTLSNEQFF. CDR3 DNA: TGTGCCAGCAGTTTCGGGACACTCTCCAATGAGCAGTTCTTC. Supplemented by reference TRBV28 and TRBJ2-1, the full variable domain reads DVKVTQSSRYLVKRTGEKVFLECVQDMDHENMFWYRQDPGLGLRLIYFSYDVKMKEKGDIPEGYSVSREKKERFSLILESASTNQTSMYLCASSFGTLSNEQFFGPGTRLTVL.